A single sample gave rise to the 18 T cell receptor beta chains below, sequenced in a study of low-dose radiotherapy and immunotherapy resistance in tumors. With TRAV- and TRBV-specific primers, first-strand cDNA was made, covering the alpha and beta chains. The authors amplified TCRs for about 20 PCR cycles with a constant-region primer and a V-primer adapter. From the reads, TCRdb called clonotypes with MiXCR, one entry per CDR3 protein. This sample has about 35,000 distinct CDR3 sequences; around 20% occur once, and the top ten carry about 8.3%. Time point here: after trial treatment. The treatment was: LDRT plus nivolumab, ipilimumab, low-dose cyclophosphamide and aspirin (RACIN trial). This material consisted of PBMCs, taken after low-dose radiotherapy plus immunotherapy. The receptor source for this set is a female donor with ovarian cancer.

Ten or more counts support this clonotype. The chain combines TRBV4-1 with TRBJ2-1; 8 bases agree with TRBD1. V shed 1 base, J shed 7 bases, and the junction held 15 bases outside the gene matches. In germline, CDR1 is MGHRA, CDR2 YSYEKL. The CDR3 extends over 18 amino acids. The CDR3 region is CASSQGWARGPRVNEQFF. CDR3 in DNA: TGCGCCAGCAGCCAAGGGTGGGCCAGGGGGCCTCGTGTGAATGAGCAGTTCTTC.

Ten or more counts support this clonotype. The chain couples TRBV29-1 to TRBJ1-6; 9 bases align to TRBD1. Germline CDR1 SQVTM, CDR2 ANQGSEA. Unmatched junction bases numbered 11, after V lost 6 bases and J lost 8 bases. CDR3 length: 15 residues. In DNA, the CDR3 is TGCAGCGTGCCAACCGGGACAGGGATGGATTCACCCCTCCACTTT. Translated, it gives CSVPTGTGMDSPLHF.

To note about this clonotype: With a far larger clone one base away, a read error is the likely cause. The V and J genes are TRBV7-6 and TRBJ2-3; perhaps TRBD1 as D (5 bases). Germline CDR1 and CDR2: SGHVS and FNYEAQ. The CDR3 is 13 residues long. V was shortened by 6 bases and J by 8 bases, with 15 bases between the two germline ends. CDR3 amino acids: CASRRRVDTTQYF. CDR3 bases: TGTGCCAGCAGACGACGGGTGGACACTACGCAGTATTTT.

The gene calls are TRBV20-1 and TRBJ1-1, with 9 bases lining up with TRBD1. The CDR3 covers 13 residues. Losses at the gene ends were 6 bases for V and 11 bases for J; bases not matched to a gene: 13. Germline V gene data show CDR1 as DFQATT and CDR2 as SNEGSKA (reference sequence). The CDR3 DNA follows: TGCAGTGCCAACGTACAGGGGGCATCAGTCGCTTTCTTT. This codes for CSANVQGASVAFF.

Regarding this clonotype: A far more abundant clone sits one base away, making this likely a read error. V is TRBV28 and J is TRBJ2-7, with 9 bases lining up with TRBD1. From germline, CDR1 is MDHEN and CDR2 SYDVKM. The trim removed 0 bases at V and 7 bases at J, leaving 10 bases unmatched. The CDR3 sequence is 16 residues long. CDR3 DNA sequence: TGTGCCAGCAGTTTATGGTCCGGGACAGGGATCTATGAGCAGTACTTC. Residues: CASSLWSGTGIYEQYF. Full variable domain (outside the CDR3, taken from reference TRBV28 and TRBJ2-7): DVKVTQSSRYLVKRTGEKVFLECVQDMDHENMFWYRQDPGLGLRLIYFSYDVKMKEKGDIPEGYSVSREKKERFSLILESASTNQTSMYLCASSLWSGTGIYEQYFGPGTRLTVT.

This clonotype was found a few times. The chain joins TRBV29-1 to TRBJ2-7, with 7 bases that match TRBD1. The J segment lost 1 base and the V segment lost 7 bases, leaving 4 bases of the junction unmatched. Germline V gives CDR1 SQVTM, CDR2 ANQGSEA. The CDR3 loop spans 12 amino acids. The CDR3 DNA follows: TGCAGCGGGACGACAGGGTCCTACGAGCAGTACTTC. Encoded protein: CSGTTGSYEQYF.

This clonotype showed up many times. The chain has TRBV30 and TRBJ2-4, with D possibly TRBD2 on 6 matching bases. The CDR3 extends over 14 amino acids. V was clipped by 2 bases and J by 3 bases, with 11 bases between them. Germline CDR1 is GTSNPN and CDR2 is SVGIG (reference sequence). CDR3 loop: CAWSPGTGKNIQYF. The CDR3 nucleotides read TGTGCCTGGAGTCCCGGGACTGGCAAAAACATTCAGTACTTC.

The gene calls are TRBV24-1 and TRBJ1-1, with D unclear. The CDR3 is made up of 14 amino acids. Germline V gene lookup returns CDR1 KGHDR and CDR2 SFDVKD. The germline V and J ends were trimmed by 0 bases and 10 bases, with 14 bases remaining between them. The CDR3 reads CATSDLGVQGGAFF. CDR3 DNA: TGTGCCACCAGTGATTTGGGCGTTCAAGGAGGAGCTTTCTTT.

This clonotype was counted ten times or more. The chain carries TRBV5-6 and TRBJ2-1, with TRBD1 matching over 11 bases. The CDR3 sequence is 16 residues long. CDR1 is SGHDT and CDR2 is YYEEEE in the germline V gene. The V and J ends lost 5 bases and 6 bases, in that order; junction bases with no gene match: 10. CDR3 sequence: CASSLTGTGGRNEQFF. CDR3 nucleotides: TGTGCCAGCAGTTTAACCGGGACAGGGGGACGCAATGAGCAGTTCTTC.

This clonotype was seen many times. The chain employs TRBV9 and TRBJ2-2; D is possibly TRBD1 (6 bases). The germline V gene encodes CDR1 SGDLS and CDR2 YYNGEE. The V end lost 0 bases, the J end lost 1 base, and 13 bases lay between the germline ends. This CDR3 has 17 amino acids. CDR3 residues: CASSVGVWGQNTGELFF. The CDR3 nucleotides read TGTGCCAGCAGCGTAGGTGTGTGGGGACAGAACACCGGGGAGCTGTTTTTT.

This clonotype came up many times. The CDR3 here is CASSHLKTQGVVEQYF. CDR3 coding DNA: TGTGCCAGCAGCCACCTAAAGACACAGGGGGTGGTCGAGCAGTACTTC. This chain links TRBV4-2 with TRBJ2-7; 8 bases are a match to TRBD1. The CDR3 is 16 amino acids. Germline V gene lookup returns CDR1 LGHNA and CDR2 YNFKEQ. V trimming: 3 bases; J trimming: 6 bases; junction bases outside the gene matches: 13.

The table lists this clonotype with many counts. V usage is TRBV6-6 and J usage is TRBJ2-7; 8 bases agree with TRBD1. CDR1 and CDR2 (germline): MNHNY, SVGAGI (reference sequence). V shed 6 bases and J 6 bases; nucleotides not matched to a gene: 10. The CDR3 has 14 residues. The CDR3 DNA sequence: TGTGCCAGCAGAACCGGGACAGGAGAATTCGAGCAGTACTTC. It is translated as CASRTGTGEFEQYF.

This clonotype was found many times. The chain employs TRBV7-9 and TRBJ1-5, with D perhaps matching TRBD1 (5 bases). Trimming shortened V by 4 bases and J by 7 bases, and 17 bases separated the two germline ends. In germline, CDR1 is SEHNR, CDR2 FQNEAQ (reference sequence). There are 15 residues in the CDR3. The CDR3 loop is CASSSSRGARQPQHF. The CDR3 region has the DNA TGTGCCAGCAGCTCAAGCCGAGGGGCGCGACAGCCCCAGCATTTT. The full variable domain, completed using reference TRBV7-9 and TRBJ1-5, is DTGVSQNPRHKITKRGQNVTFRCDPISEHNRLYWYRQTLGQGPEFLTYFQNEAQLEKSRLLSDRFSAERPKGSFSTLEIQRTEQGDSAMYLCASSSSRGARQPQHFGDGTRLSIL.

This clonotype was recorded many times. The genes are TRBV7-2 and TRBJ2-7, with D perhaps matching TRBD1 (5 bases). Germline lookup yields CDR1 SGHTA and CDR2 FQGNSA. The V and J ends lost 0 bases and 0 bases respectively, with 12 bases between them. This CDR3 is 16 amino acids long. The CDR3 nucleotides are TGTGCCAGCAGCTTAGCCAGTGGGGCTGGCTCCTACGAGCAGTACTTC. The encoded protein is CASSLASGAGSYEQYF. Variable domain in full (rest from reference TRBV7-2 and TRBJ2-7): GAGVSQSPSNKVTEKGKDVELRCDPISGHTALYWYRQSLGQGLEFLIYFQGNSAPDKSGLPSDRFSAERTGGSVSTLTIQRTQQEDSAVYLCASSLASGAGSYEQYFGPGTRLTVT.

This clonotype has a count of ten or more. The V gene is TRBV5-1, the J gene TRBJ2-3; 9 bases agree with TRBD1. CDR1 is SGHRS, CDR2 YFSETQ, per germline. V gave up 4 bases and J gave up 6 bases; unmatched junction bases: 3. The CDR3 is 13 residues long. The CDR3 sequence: CASSVTGGDTQYF. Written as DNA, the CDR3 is TGCGCCAGCAGCGTAACAGGGGGCGATACGCAGTATTTT.

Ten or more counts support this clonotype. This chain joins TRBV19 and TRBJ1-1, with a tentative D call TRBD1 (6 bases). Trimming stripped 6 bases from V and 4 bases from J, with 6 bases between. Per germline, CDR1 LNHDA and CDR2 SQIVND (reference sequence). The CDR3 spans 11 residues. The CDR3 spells CASRGATEAFF. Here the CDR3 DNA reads TGTGCCAGTAGGGGGGCCACTGAAGCTTTCTTT. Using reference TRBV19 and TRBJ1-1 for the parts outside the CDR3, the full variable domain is DGGITQSPKYLFRKEGQNVTLSCEQNLNHDAMYWYRQDPGQGLRLIYYSQIVNDFQKGDIAEGYSVSREKKESFPLTVTSAQKNPTAFYLCASRGATEAFFGQGTRLTVV.

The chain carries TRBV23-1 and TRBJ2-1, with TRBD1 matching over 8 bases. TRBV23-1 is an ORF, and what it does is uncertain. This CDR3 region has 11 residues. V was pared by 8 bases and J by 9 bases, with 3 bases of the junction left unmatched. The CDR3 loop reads CASGQGTEQFF. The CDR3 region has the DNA TGCGCCAGCGGACAGGGAACTGAGCAGTTCTTC.

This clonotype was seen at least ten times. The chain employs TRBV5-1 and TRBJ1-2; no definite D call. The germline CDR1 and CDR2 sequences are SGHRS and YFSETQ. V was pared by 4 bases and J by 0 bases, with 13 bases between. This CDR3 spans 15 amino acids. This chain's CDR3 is CASSPGSEANYGYTF. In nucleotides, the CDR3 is TGCGCCAGCAGCCCAGGAAGCGAAGCTAACTATGGCTACACCTTC.